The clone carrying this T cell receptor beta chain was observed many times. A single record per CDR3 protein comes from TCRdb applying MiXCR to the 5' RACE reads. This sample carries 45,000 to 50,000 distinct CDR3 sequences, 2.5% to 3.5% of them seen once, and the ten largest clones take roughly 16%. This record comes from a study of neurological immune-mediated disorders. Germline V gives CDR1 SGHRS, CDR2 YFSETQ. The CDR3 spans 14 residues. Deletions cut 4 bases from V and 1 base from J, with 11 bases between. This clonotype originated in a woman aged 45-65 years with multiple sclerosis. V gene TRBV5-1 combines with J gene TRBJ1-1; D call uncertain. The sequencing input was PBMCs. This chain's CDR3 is CASSLPGGNTEAFF. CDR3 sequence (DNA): TGCGCCAGCAGCCTGCCGGGTGGGAACACTGAAGCTTTCTTT.